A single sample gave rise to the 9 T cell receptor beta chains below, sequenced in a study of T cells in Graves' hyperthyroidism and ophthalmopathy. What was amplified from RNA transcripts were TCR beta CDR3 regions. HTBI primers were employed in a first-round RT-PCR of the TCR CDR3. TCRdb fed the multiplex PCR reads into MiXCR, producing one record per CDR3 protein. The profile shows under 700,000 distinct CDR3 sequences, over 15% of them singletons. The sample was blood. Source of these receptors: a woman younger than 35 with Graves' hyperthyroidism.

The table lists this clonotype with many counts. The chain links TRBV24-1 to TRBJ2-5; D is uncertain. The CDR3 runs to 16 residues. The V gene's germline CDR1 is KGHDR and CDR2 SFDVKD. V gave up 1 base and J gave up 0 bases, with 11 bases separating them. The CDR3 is CATSDFGRSYQETQYF. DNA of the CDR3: TGTGCCACCAGTGATTTCGGACGGTCATACCAAGAGACCCAGTACTTC.

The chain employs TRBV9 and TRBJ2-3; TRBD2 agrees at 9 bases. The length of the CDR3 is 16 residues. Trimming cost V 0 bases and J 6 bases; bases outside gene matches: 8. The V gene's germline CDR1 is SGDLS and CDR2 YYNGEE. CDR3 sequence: CASSVDLGGGADTQYF. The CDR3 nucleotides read TGTGCCAGCAGCGTAGATTTGGGCGGGGGGGCTGATACGCAGTATTTT. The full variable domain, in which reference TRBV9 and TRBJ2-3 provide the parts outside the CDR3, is DSGVTQTPKHLITATGQRVTLRCSPRSGDLSVYWYQQSLDQGLQFLIQYYNGEERAKGNILERFSAQQFPDLHSELNLSSLELGDSALYFCASSVDLGGGADTQYFGPGTRLTVL.

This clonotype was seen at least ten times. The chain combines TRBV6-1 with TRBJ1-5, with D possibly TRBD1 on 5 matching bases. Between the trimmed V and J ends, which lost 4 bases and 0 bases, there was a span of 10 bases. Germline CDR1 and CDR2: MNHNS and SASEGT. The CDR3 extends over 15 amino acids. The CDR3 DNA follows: TGTGCCAGCAGTGCGCAGGGCCCTAGCAATCAGCCCCAGCATTTT. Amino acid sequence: CASSAQGPSNQPQHF.

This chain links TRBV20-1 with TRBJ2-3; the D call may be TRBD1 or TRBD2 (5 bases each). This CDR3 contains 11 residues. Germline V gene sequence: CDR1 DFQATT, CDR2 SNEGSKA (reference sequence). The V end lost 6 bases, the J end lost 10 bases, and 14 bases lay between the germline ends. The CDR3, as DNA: TGCAGTGCCGACCGGGACCCTCCGCAGTATTTT. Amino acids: CSADRDPPQYF.

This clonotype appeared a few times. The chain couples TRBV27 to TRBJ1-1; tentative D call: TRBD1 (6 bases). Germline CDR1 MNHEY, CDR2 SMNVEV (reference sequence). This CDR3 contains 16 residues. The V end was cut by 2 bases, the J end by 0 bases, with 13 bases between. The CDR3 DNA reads TGTGCCAGCAGTTTAGCTCAGGGGACATTGAACACTGAAGCTTTCTTT. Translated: CASSLAQGTLNTEAFF.

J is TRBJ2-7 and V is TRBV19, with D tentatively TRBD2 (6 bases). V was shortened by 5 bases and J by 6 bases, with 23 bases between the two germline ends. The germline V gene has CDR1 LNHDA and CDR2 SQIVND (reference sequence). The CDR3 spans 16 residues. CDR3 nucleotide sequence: TGTGCCAGTAGTCTTGTCGGGGGTCCCCTTTCGATCGAGCAGTACTTC. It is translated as CASSLVGGPLSIEQYF. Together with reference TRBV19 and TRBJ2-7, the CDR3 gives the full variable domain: DGGITQSPKYLFRKEGQNVTLSCEQNLNHDAMYWYRQDPGQGLRLIYYSQIVNDFQKGDIAEGYSVSREKKESFPLTVTSAQKNPTAFYLCASSLVGGPLSIEQYFGPGTRLTVT.

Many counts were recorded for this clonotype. The CDR3 DNA is TGCAGTGCTAGTCCCGGGACAGGGGAAGAGACCCAGTACTTC. Its protein is CSASPGTGEETQYF. The chain carries TRBV20-1 and TRBJ2-5; TRBD1 matches 10 bases. Per germline, CDR1 DFQATT and CDR2 SNEGSKA (reference sequence). Trimming at V came to 3 bases and at J to 3 bases, leaving 4 bases not matched to a gene. The CDR3 contains 14 residues.

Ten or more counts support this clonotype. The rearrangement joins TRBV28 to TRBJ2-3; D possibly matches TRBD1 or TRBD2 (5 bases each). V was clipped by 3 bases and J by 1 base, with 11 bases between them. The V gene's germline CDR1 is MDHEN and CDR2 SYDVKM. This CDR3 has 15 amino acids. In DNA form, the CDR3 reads TGTGCCAGCAGTTTTAGGGACGGGCGCACAGATACGCAGTATTTT. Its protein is CASSFRDGRTDTQYF.

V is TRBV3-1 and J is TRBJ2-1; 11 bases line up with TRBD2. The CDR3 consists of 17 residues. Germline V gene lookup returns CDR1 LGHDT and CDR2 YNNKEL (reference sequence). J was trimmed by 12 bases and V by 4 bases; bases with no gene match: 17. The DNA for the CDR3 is TGTGCCAGCAGCCCCTCCGAGGTAGCGGGAGGGGTTACGGCGCAGTTCTTC. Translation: CASSPSEVAGGVTAQFF.